This T cell receptor beta chain was profiled in a study of blood T cell repertoires in COVID-19. Overall study context: Sites across the United States, Italy and Spain contributed samples from acute and convalescent COVID-19. T cells, B-cell-depleted T cells, or PBMCs provided the cDNA or gDNA that served as material.

The cohort comprised adults aged about 18 to 100 years residing in 24 US areas. Participants were placed into cohorts based on the clinical history they reported. CDR3 size: 15 residues. CDR1 is SGHRS and CDR2 is YFSETQ in the germline V gene. The junction had 6 bases not matched to a gene; V was cut back by 0 bases and J by 4 bases. Profiling relied on immunoSEQ multiplex PCR, and the TCRdb table lists in-frame clones only, not all of them. The sample lists about 200,000 clones; more than 75% were seen once. The clonotype was recovered from a woman in her thirties or forties with acute COVID-19. Sample: PBMCs or T cells enriched from blood (not recorded which). J is TRBJ2-5 and V is TRBV5-1; 7 nucleotides align to TRBD2. CDR3 amino acids: CASSLAGGDGETQYF. The CDR3 DNA follows: TGCGCCAGCAGCTTGGCGGGGGGTGACGGAGAGACCCAGTACTTC.